The 15 T cell receptor beta chains listed next were all sequenced from one sample in a study of cytomegalovirus exposure and HLA in healthy donors. PCR used 60 Vbeta primers and 13 Jbeta primers. The method was immunoSEQ multiplex PCR; TCRdb's version includes in-frame clones alone and lacks a portion of them. Counted here are over 130,000 clones, 80% occurring once; the ten biggest clones make up about 2.2%. Specimen: PBMCs. These receptors originate from a man aged 50 or older in good health and CMV-seronegative.

This sequence joins TRBV27 and TRBJ1-5, with no clear D. The CDR3 covers 15 residues. Germline V gene lookup returns CDR1 MNHEY and CDR2 SMNVEV (reference sequence). Deletions cut 1 base from V and 3 bases from J, with 10 bases between. CDR3 sequence: CASSLWAAVNQPQHF. DNA for the CDR3: TGTGCCAGCAGTTTATGGGCAGCTGTCAATCAGCCCCAGCATTTT.

The CDR3 sequence is CASSLESWDRGSPLHF. CDR3 nucleotides: TGTGCCAGCAGCTTAGAATCTTGGGACAGGGGTTCACCCCTCCACTTT. The rearrangement links TRBV7-2 to TRBJ1-6, with 10 bases matching TRBD1. The germline gives CDR1 SGHTA, CDR2 FQGNSA. The CDR3 is 16 amino acids. Unmatched junction bases numbered 6, after V lost 1 base and J lost 9 bases.

V and J are TRBV7-9 and TRBJ2-7, with 12 positions matching TRBD2. This CDR3 has 17 amino acids. From germline, CDR1 is SEHNR and CDR2 FQNEAQ (reference sequence). V gave up 5 bases and J gave up 1 base; unmatched junction bases: 9. The CDR3, as DNA: TGTGCCAGCAGCCGGACTACTAGCGGGAGGTTATCCTACGAGCAGTACTTC. Translating gives CASSRTTSGRLSYEQYF.

The rearrangement joins TRBV6-6 to TRBJ2-2; D perhaps matches TRBD2 (6 bases). This CDR3 comprises 15 residues. Trimming removed 2 bases at V and 4 bases at J, with 11 bases between. Per germline, CDR1 MNHNY and CDR2 SVGAGI (reference sequence). This CDR3 reads CASSYGGASTGELFF. CDR3 DNA: TGTGCCAGCAGTTACGGAGGGGCTTCCACCGGGGAGCTGTTTTTT.

This chain connects TRBV5-1 to TRBJ2-1; D perhaps matches TRBD2 (6 bases). The CDR3 loop spans 15 amino acids. Germline V gene sequence: CDR1 SGHRS, CDR2 YFSETQ. The V and J ends lost 4 bases and 1 base respectively, with 12 bases between them. The CDR3 bases are TGCGCCAGCAGCATCGGGGGTACATCCTACAATGAGCAGTTCTTC. Translated: CASSIGGTSYNEQFF.

V and J are TRBV6-6 and TRBJ1-1; D is unresolved. V was pared by 0 bases and J by 0 bases, with 5 bases between. The V gene's germline CDR1 is MNHNY and CDR2 SVGAGI (reference sequence). The CDR3 covers 14 residues. The CDR3 loop is CASSYSEVNTEAFF. For the CDR3, the DNA is TGTGCCAGCAGTTACTCCGAGGTGAACACTGAAGCTTTCTTT.

The V call is TRBV2, the J call TRBJ2-1; tentative D call: TRBD1 (6 bases). Germline assignment: CDR1 SNHLY and CDR2 FYNNEI. V lost 3 bases to trimming and J lost 2 bases, with 8 bases between them. This CDR3 is built from 14 residues. The CDR3 DNA is TGTGCCAGCAGTGAGGGGGCCACCTACAATGAGCAGTTCTTC. It is translated as CASSEGATYNEQFF.

CDR3: CASGLGSGSYEQYF. The CDR3 DNA reads as TGTGCTAGTGGTTTGGGTAGCGGGAGTTACGAGCAGTACTTC. V is TRBV12-5 and J is TRBJ2-7, with 9 positions matching TRBD2. The J segment lost 4 bases and the V segment lost 1 base, leaving 2 bases of the junction unmatched. CDR1 and CDR2 (germline): LGHNT, FRNRAP. This CDR3 is 14 amino acids long.

This chain joins TRBV4-2 and TRBJ2-5; perhaps TRBD1 as D (6 bases). CDR3 length: 15 residues. Deletions cut 0 bases from V and 4 bases from J, with 12 bases between. Germline V gene lookup returns CDR1 LGHNA and CDR2 YNFKEQ. The CDR3 here is CASSQDRGGRETQYF. The CDR3, as DNA: TGTGCCAGCAGCCAAGATCGAGGGGGTCGAGAGACCCAGTACTTC.

This chain's CDR3 is CASSLSVNNEQFF. DNA of the CDR3: TGTGCCAGCAGTTTAAGCGTAAACAATGAGCAGTTCTTC. This chain joins TRBV28 and TRBJ2-1, with no clear D. The CDR3 consists of 13 residues. The germline V gene has CDR1 MDHEN and CDR2 SYDVKM. V lost 2 bases, J lost 5 bases, and 7 bases lay in between.

The sample holds one count of this clone. For the CDR3, the DNA is TGTGCCAGCAGCTGGGGGACTCCCCCCGCGGGGACCCAGTACTTC. Translation: CASSWGTPPAGTQYF. V and J are TRBV5-4 and TRBJ2-5, with D possibly TRBD2 on 6 matching bases. Per germline, CDR1 SGHNT and CDR2 YYREEE (reference sequence). This CDR3 has 15 residues. The V and J ends lost 3 bases and 7 bases respectively, with 19 bases between them.

V is TRBV11-1 and J is TRBJ1-3, with D perhaps matching TRBD1 (6 bases). With 3 bases removed from V and 0 bases from J, the gap between germline ends came to 18 bases. Germline loops: CDR1 SGHAT, CDR2 FQDESV (reference sequence). The CDR3 has 18 amino acids. Written as DNA, the CDR3 is TGTGCCAGCAGCTTCCGACCGCTGACAGGAGACTCTGGAAACACCATATATTTT. As protein: CASSFRPLTGDSGNTIYF.

The chain is built from TRBV2 and TRBJ2-6; no clear D. The V gene lost 7 bases and the J gene lost 0 bases, with 13 bases spanning the gap. Germline CDR1 SNHLY, CDR2 FYNNEI. CDR3 size: 16 residues. The CDR3 region is CASIRLISSGANVLTF. CDR3 DNA: TGTGCCAGCATACGACTGATTAGCTCTGGGGCCAACGTCCTGACTTTC.

V gene TRBV5-1 combines with J gene TRBJ2-7; weak D call: TRBD1 (6 bases). From germline, CDR1 is SGHRS and CDR2 YFSETQ. V was shortened by 2 bases and J by 3 bases, with 12 bases between the two germline ends. The CDR3 extends over 14 amino acids. The CDR3 region has the DNA TGCGCCAGCAGCTTCGGGGACACATACTACGAGCAGTACTTC. Protein product: CASSFGDTYYEQYF.

The chain's CDR3 is CASSLVQRERETQYF. DNA for the CDR3: TGTGCCAGCAGCTTAGTCCAGCGGGAGCGAGAGACCCAGTACTTC. The genes are TRBV11-2 and TRBJ2-5; 8 nucleotides line up with TRBD2. V was pared by 1 base and J by 4 bases, with 5 bases of the junction left unmatched. From germline, CDR1 is SGHAT and CDR2 FQNNGV. The CDR3 is 15 amino acids.